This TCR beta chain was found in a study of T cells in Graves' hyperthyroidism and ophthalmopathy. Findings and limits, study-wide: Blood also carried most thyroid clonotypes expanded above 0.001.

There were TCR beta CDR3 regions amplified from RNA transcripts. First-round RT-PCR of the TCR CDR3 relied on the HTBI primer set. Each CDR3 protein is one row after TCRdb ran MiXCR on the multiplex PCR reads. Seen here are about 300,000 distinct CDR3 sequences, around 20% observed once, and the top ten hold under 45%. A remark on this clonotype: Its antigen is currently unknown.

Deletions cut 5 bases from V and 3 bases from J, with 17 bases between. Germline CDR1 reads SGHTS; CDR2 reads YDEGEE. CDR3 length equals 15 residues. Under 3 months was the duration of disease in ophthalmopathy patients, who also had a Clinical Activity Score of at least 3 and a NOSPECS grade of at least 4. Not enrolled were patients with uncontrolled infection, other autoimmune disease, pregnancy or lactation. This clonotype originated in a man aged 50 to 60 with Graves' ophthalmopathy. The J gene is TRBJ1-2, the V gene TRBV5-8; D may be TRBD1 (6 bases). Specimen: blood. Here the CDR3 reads CASRFGGGHYYGYTF. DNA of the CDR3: TGTGCCAGCAGATTCGGAGGGGGACATTACTATGGCTACACCTTC.